These 9 T cell receptor beta chains originate from one sample sequenced in a study of T cell responses to AZD1222 COVID-19 vaccine (dated by TCRdb to the early 2020s). This specimen's time point label, per the study, means: baseline before first vaccination. Library preparation used the immunoSEQ multiplex PCR assay. Sourced from immuneACCESS, this table was stored by TCRdb with only in-frame sequences that have V and J called. A share of the clones is absent; for the studies checked, an unresolved V gene accounts for under half, and the remainder has no known explanation. Present in this sample are around 140,000 clones, more than 85% of which were seen just once. Together, the top ten hold around 5% of the sample. Source: peripheral blood, taken on day 0 of AZD1222 vaccination. These receptors were taken from an adult in good health.

This CDR3 is CASSSPRARSYNEQFF. DNA for the CDR3: TGTGCCAGCAGCTCCCCCCGGGCACGCTCCTACAATGAGCAGTTCTTC. The chain links TRBV9 to TRBJ2-1; D call uncertain. The CDR3 covers 16 residues. V lost 4 bases, J lost 0 bases, and 14 bases lay in between. CDR1 is SGDLS and CDR2 is YYNGEE in the germline V gene. Filled out from reference TRBV9 and TRBJ2-1, the complete variable domain reads DSGVTQTPKHLITATGQRVTLRCSPRSGDLSVYWYQQSLDQGLQFLIQYYNGEERAKGNILERFSAQQFPDLHSELNLSSLELGDSALYFCASSSPRARSYNEQFFGPGTRLTVL.

V usage is TRBV5-4 and J usage is TRBJ2-1; D call uncertain. The germline V gene encodes CDR1 SGHNT and CDR2 YYREEE (reference sequence). The CDR3 is 12 residues long. V was cut by 5 bases and J by 3 bases, with 6 bases left in between. CDR3 sequence: CASSWDYNEQFF. In DNA form, the CDR3 reads TGTGCCAGCAGTTGGGACTACAATGAGCAGTTCTTC.

The gene calls are TRBV6-5 and TRBJ2-1; TRBD2 agrees at 7 bases. The V gene's germline CDR1 is MNHEY and CDR2 SVGAGI. CDR3 length: 14 residues. Germline trimming cut 11 bases from V and 5 bases from J; bases unmatched to any gene: 12. The CDR3 here is CAGSRGGLDNEQFF. The CDR3 region has the DNA TGTGCCGGGTCCCGGGGAGGGCTAGACAATGAGCAGTTCTTC.

CDR3 in amino acids: CSATGDGGYTF. The CDR3 DNA reads as TGCAGTGCGACAGGGGATGGAGGCTACACCTTC. J is TRBJ1-2 and V is TRBV20-1, with 8 bases identical to TRBD1. Per the germline V gene, CDR1 is DFQATT and CDR2 is SNEGSKA (reference sequence). Unmatched junction bases numbered 5, after V lost 6 bases and J lost 8 bases. This CDR3 comprises 11 residues.

The V call is TRBV13, the J call TRBJ2-7; no reliable D call. From germline, CDR1 is PRHDT and CDR2 FYEKMQ (reference sequence). V was cut by 1 base and J by 4 bases, with 17 bases left in between. This CDR3 region has 16 residues. CDR3 bases: TGTGCCAGCAGCTTAGCAGGAGACCAGGCGTCTTACGAGCAGTACTTC. Its translation: CASSLAGDQASYEQYF.

The chain employs TRBV5-1 and TRBJ1-2, with D unclear. Trimming stripped 5 bases from V and 5 bases from J, with 16 bases between. CDR1 and CDR2 (germline): SGHRS, YFSETQ. The CDR3 has 14 residues. CDR3 sequence reads: CASRSGLGTYGYTF. CDR3 DNA: TGCGCCAGCAGATCTGGGTTGGGTACATATGGCTACACCTTC.

V gene TRBV19 combines with J gene TRBJ2-3; D unclear. Germline-derived CDR1 and CDR2 are LNHDA and SQIVND (reference sequence). This CDR3 has 17 residues. Between the trimmed V and J ends, which lost 1 base and 2 bases, there was a span of 16 bases. The DNA for the CDR3 is TGTGCCAGTAGTATAGGGGGAAGCGCGGCCTTCACAGATACGCAGTATTTT. Residues: CASSIGGSAAFTDTQYF.

V gene TRBV3-1 (or the pseudogene TRBV3-2) combines with J gene TRBJ2-7; 15 bases fit TRBD2. In germline, CDR1 is LGHDT, CDR2 YNNKEL (reference sequence). Germline trimming cut 4 bases from V and 3 bases from J; bases unmatched to any gene: 19. CDR3 size: 21 residues. CDR3: CASSPHLKWTSGRAVSYEQYF. CDR3 sequence (DNA): TGTGCCAGCAGCCCGCACCTCAAGTGGACTAGCGGGAGGGCGGTTAGCTACGAGCAGTACTTC.

This clone was found a few times. The V call is TRBV5-8, the J call TRBJ1-2; the D gene is possibly TRBD1 (6 bases). CDR1 SGHTS and CDR2 YDEGEE come from the germline V gene. The CDR3 is made up of 15 amino acids. The V and J ends lost 0 bases and 4 bases respectively, with 13 bases between them. The CDR3: CASSLEAGAFYGYTF. The DNA for the CDR3 is TGTGCCAGCAGCTTGGAAGCAGGGGCCTTCTATGGCTACACCTTC.